This T cell receptor (beta chain) was profiled in a study of shared clonotypes between healthy human individuals. Study results and limitations: Non-shared clonotypes showed lower generation probabilities than clonotypes common to all four donors. Among several donors, approximately 5% of naive CD4 clonotypes were found in common.

A note on this clone: The target antigen is unknown.

The CDR3 sequence is 14 residues long. Germline V gives CDR1 MNHEY, CDR2 SVGAGI. The V end was cut by 2 bases, the J end by 10 bases, with 14 bases between. Repertoires were generated with immunoSEQ multiplex PCR, while TCRdb's copy carries only in-frame clones and drops some. The sample includes about 1.5 million clones, around 95% of them seen just once. Sequenced input: naive CD4+ T cells sorted from blood. The subset is: CD45RA+ positively selected. This chain links TRBV6-5 with TRBJ1-4; D perhaps matches TRBD1 (5 bases). The clonotype was recovered from a man aged 25-45 years in good health. The CDR3 loop is CASSYGEQVGKLFF. Here the CDR3 DNA reads TGTGCCAGCAGTTACGGGGAACAGGTCGGAAAACTGTTTTTT.